This note documents a single T cell receptor (beta chain) sequence. Its antigen is unknown. TCRdb keeps only in-frame clones here, not all; method: immunoSEQ multiplex PCR. The data hold approximately 50,000 clones, with just under 95% observed a single time. The sample is drawn from a study of OX40 agonist ivuxolimab in advanced cancers. General study findings and limits: In a subset of nonresponders, normalized T-cell clonal expansion was also low.

Germline V CDR1 and CDR2: MDHEN, SYDVKM. Trimming shortened V by 3 bases and J by 1 base, and 4 bases separated the two germline ends. The length of the CDR3 is 14 residues. Source: CD4+ or CD8+ T cells sorted from blood, taken in a trial of the OX40 agonist ivuxolimab. The chain employs TRBV28 and TRBJ2-6; the D is unclear. This sequence was found in an adult with an advanced solid tumor such as melanoma, head and neck, liver or kidney cancer. The CDR3 spells CASSFRSGANVLTF. The CDR3 DNA reads as TGTGCCAGCAGTTTCCGGTCTGGGGCCAACGTCCTGACTTTC.